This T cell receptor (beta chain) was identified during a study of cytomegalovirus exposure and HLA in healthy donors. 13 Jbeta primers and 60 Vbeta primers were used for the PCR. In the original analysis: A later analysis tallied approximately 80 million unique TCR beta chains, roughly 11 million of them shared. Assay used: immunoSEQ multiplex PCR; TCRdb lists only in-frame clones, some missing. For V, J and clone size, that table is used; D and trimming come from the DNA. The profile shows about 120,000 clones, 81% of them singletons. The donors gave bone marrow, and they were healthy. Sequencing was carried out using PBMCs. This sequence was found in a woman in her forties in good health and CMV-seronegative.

The DNA of the CDR3 is TGTGCCTGGAAATTAAGGGGATCGAGACTCGAAGGGGAAGCTTTCTTT. Amino acids: CAWKLRGSRLEGEAFF. The chain joins TRBV30 to TRBJ1-1, with D tentatively TRBD1 (5 bases). Germline V CDR1 and CDR2: GTSNPN, SVGIG (reference sequence). V shed 4 bases and J shed 8 bases, with 26 bases lying between them. The CDR3 totals 16 residues.